This TCR beta chain was identified during a study of response to subunit inactivated influenza vaccine. Study-wide results and caveats: Authors suggested each seasonal flu vaccination may recruit only limited numbers of new T cells.

The CDR3 totals 12 residues. The V end was cut by 6 bases, the J end by 6 bases, with 15 bases between. Germline V gives CDR1 SQVTM, CDR2 ANQGSEA. TCRdb recomputed calls from the RT-PCR reads with MiXCR, one row per CDR3 protein. The sample carries about 780,000 distinct CDR3 sequences, approximately 18% recorded once. As to this clonotype: Its antigen is not identified.

Sequenced here: PBMCs from blood, sampled about 5 days after vaccination. The chain carries TRBV29-1 and TRBJ2-7; D gene ambiguous. This sequence originates from a man in his fifties who received an inactivated influenza vaccine. CDR3 nucleotides: TGCAGCGTCTTGGCTGGGCGAGGCGAGCAGTACTTC. It yields the protein CSVLAGRGEQYF.